These 15 T cell receptor beta chains were sequenced from one sample in a study of T cells in Graves' hyperthyroidism and ophthalmopathy (dated by TCRdb to between 2017 and 2020). Libraries were constructed by multiplex PCR. Sequencing relied on an Illumina HiSeq 2000. Amplification of TCR beta CDR3 regions was carried out from RNA transcripts. The TCR CDR3 was subjected to a first round of RT-PCR using the HTBI primer set and the Qiagen OneStep RT-PCR kit. TCRdb reprocessing: public reads trimmed at Q25 with fastp, clones called with MiXCR, in-frame beta chains kept. Rows are unified per CDR3 protein, each entry keeping the most common DNA and genes. The sample profile shows about 380,000 distinct CDR3 sequences; 15% to 20% of them were found once. The leading ten clones occupy 40% of the sample. The sequencing sample was made of blood. Receptors were obtained from a man between 18 and 35 years old with Graves' ophthalmopathy.

This clonotype occurred a few times. One end of the junction varies from germline; a read error may be responsible. V usage is TRBV10-3 and J usage is TRBJ1-1; D not certain. The CDR3 is 13 residues long. CDR1 is ENHRY and CDR2 is SYGVKD in the germline V gene. DNA for the CDR3: TGTGCCGTCAGCCCACACGAACTCGCTGAAGCTTTCTTT. It codes for CAVSPHELAEAFF.

J is TRBJ2-5 and V is TRBV5-8; 8 positions match TRBD1. CDR1 SGHTS and CDR2 YDEGEE come from the germline V gene. V gave up 4 bases and J gave up 13 bases; unmatched junction bases: 9. The CDR3 extends over 12 amino acids. This chain's CDR3 is CASSIDQGARYF. Here the CDR3 DNA reads TGTGCCAGCAGCATCGATCAGGGGGCTAGGTACTTC.

This clonotype was counted ten times or more. This chain links TRBV7-9 with TRBJ2-7; D not resolved. The CDR3 contains 14 residues. Trimming cost V 8 bases and J 7 bases, with 21 bases left between them. Germline values: CDR1 SEHNR, CDR2 FQNEAQ (reference sequence). CDR3 nucleotides: TGTGCCAGCCAATGGAGAAAGGCCGAGGAGGAGCAGTACTTC. Protein: CASQWRKAEEEQYF.

The table lists this clonotype with a few counts. This rearrangement joins TRBV6-1 to TRBJ1-1; 9 nucleotides agree with TRBD1. Looked up from germline, CDR1 is MNHNS and CDR2 is SASEGT. The CDR3 has 16 residues. J lost 6 bases, V lost 5 bases, and 13 bases had no gene match. The CDR3 DNA is TGTGCCAGCAGTCCACCGACAGGGGGGCTCCCGGCTGAAGCTTTCTTT. Translated: CASSPPTGGLPAEAFF.

A few counts support this clonotype. This rearrangement joins TRBV4-2 to TRBJ1-1, with 9 bases lining up with TRBD1. This CDR3 has 12 residues. After removal of 5 bases from V and 10 bases from J, the junction contained 5 bases not matched to a gene. Per germline, CDR1 LGHNA and CDR2 YNFKEQ. CDR3 region: CASSTGGFGAFF. The CDR3, as DNA: TGTGCCAGCAGCACAGGGGGCTTCGGAGCTTTCTTT.

This clonotype has only one observation. The chain couples TRBV2 to TRBJ2-2, with 9 bases aligning to TRBD1. This CDR3 spans 17 amino acids. Per the germline V gene, CDR1 is SNHLY and CDR2 is FYNNEI. The junction had 10 bases not matched to a gene; V was cut back by 6 bases and J by 2 bases. The CDR3, as DNA: TGTGCCAGCAGCGCCCACCGGGACAGGGCTAACACCGGGGAGCTGTTTTTT. This sequence encodes CASSAHRDRANTGELFF.

This chain links TRBV7-9 with TRBJ2-3; 9 bases are a match to TRBD2. Germline V gene lookup returns CDR1 SEHNR and CDR2 FQNEAQ (reference sequence). The V segment lost 8 bases and the J segment 10 bases; nucleotides outside the gene matches: 10. The CDR3 runs 13 residues. The CDR3 bases are TGTGCCAGCCTTAGCGGGGGAGGAATGTCGCAGTATTTT. It encodes CASLSGGGMSQYF.

A word on this clonotype: This may stem from a read error, because a much larger clone lies one nucleotide away. The chain uses TRBV5-1 and TRBJ1-5; unclear D gene. Germline CDR1 is SGHRS and CDR2 is YFSETQ. This CDR3 is built from 13 residues. This CDR3 is CASSLDIDQPRHF. As DNA, the CDR3 is TGCGCCAGCAGCCTAGACATTGATCAGCCCCGGCATTTT.

This clonotype was observed at least ten times. The rearrangement joins TRBV5-1 to TRBJ2-3; D call uncertain. V was trimmed by 0 bases and J by 5 bases, leaving 7 bases between them. This CDR3 region has 13 residues. CDR1 SGHRS and CDR2 YFSETQ come from the germline V gene. The CDR3 is CASSLDHGDTQYF. DNA of the CDR3: TGCGCCAGCAGCTTGGACCATGGAGATACGCAGTATTTT.

The gene calls are TRBV7-2 and TRBJ2-6; D remains unclear. The V end lost 5 bases, the J end lost 1 base, and 9 bases lay between the germline ends. The CDR3 covers 15 residues. CDR1 is SGHTA, CDR2 FQGNSA, per germline. The CDR3 protein is CASSRRLSGANVLTF. In nucleotides, the CDR3 is TGTGCCAGCAGCCGTAGACTGTCTGGGGCCAACGTCCTGACTTTC.

This clonotype was observed at least ten times. This chain links TRBV11-2 with TRBJ1-1, with D possibly being TRBD1 (5 bases). CDR1 SGHAT and CDR2 FQNNGV come from the germline V gene. There are 12 residues in the CDR3. Deletions cut 5 bases from V and 12 bases from J, with 16 bases between. As DNA, the CDR3 is TGTGCCAGCAGCCAAAGGTCCGGGGCCTCTTTCTTT. It encodes CASSQRSGASFF.

The CDR3 protein is CASSSSPAGRSYEQYF. DNA for the CDR3: TGTGCCAGCAGCTCCTCCCCCGCGGGGAGATCCTACGAGCAGTACTTC. The chain is built from TRBV11-2 and TRBJ2-7, with D possibly matching TRBD2 (6 bases). The CDR3 totals 16 residues. V gave up 4 bases and J gave up 1 base, with 17 bases separating them. Germline loops: CDR1 SGHAT, CDR2 FQNNGV.

Worth noting for this clonotype: A much larger clone sits a single nucleotide away, making a read error possible. This chain connects TRBV11-3 to TRBJ2-1; D gene uncertain. V shed 4 bases and J shed 10 bases, with 14 bases lying between them. Per germline, CDR1 SGHNT and CDR2 YENEEA. This CDR3 spans 13 amino acids. CDR3 residues: CASSSQGSGEQFF. The CDR3 coding sequence is TGTGCCAGCAGCTCCCAAGGCTCGGGCGAGCAGTTCTTC. Variable domain in full (rest from reference TRBV11-3 and TRBJ2-1): EAGVVQSPRYKIIEKKQPVAFWCNPISGHNTLYWYLQNLGQGPELLIRYENEEAVDDSQLPKDRFSAERLKGVDSTLKIQPAELGDSAVYLCASSSQGSGEQFFGPGTRLTVL.

In this sample, this clonotype turned up a few times. CDR3 in amino acids: CASSFSGDNEQFF. The DNA of the CDR3 is TGTGCCAGCAGCTTCTCGGGGGACAATGAGCAGTTCTTC. The chain employs TRBV7-6 and TRBJ2-1, with D possibly TRBD2 on 6 matching bases. The CDR3 has 13 amino acids. V lost 3 bases and J lost 5, with 8 bases in between. Germline assignment: CDR1 SGHVS and CDR2 FNYEAQ.

This clonotype appeared a single time. The chain combines TRBV11-2 with TRBJ2-5, with a weak D call TRBD1 (7 bases). CDR3 size: 15 residues. V was cut by 5 bases and J by 2 bases, with 15 bases left in between. CDR1 and CDR2 (germline): SGHAT, FQNNGV. CDR3 sequence (DNA): TGTGCCAGCAGCCAAGGGGGGACAGTTCAAGAGACCCAGTACTTC. It yields the protein CASSQGGTVQETQYF.